This TCR beta chain was obtained from a study of T cell responses to AZD1222 COVID-19 vaccine. Trimming cost V 6 bases and J 6 bases, with 14 bases left between them. Germline values: CDR1 MNHEY, CDR2 SVGEGT. The CDR3 loop spans 13 amino acids. Broader study findings: Donors, mostly white British, included more females; clonal diversity was possibly underestimated. Recipients of two AZD1222 doses showed rising Spike-specific TCR breadth and depth. Targeting of unmutated variant regions was reportedly seen in nearly half of spike-specific TCRs.

Comment on this clone: Antigen specificity is unknown.

The data were produced by immunoSEQ multiplex PCR, yet TCRdb's version contains in-frame clones alone and is incomplete. The data hold 84,000 or so clones, with about 85% observed a single time. The TCR sequence derives from an adult in good health. The V and J genes are TRBV6-2 or TRBV6-3 and TRBJ1-2; D might be TRBD1 (6 bases). The input for sequencing was peripheral blood, taken on day 0 of AZD1222 vaccination. The DNA for the CDR3 is TGTGCCAGCAGCCCAGGGGCCAGACATGGCTACACCTTC. Protein product: CASSPGARHGYTF.